The rows below give T cell receptor beta chains drawn from one sample of a study of blood T cells in healthy people across ages. MiXCR was run by TCRdb on the 5' RACE reads, yielding one entry per CDR3 protein. This sample has 600,000 to 850,000 distinct CDR3 sequences, with 20% to 25% found just once. These data were likewise used in another study, on T cells of mothers and their children.

Material for sequencing was blood. These receptors all come from a boy younger than 18 in good health. CDR3s include the opening cysteine and the closing phenylalanine or tryptophan. A D gene is named only where the DNA matches it firmly. Clone sizes are given selectively: once, few, many, or a class where the clone is expanded.

cdr3_nt	cdr3_aa	d_call	clone_size	v_call	j_call
TGTGCCAGCAGCTTATGGGGAGAGGGTGAGCAGTTCTTC	CASSLWGEGEQFF	.	few	TRBV7-6	TRBJ2-1
TGTGCCAGCACCCCTACAGGGTCCTACAATGAGCAGTTCTTC	CASTPTGSYNEQFF	.	.	TRBV27	TRBJ2-1
TGCGCCAGCAGCTTGGCCGGGTTTACGGACACTGAAGCTTTCTTT	CASSLAGFTDTEAFF	.	once	TRBV5-1	TRBJ1-1
TGCAGCGTTGAGCACAGGGGAGGCCCCAACACTGAAGCTTTCTTT	CSVEHRGGPNTEAFF	TRBD1	.	TRBV29-1	TRBJ1-1
TGTGCCAGCAGCTCTCGACGGGGAGATGCGCAGTATTTT	CASSSRRGDAQYF	.	.	TRBV7-2	TRBJ2-3
TGTGCCAGCAGTTTCGGGGGGAGGACAGGGGGCAGCTATGGCTACACCTTC	CASSFGGRTGGSYGYTF	TRBD1	.	TRBV12-3/TRBV12-4	TRBJ1-2
TGTGCCACCCCAAACAGGCTAGACAAGTACGAGCAGTACTTC	CATPNRLDKYEQYF	.	few	TRBV27	TRBJ2-7
TGTGCCAGCTCACCCCTGGAGGACCACGAGCAGTACTTC	CASSPLEDHEQYF	.	.	TRBV18	TRBJ2-7
TGTGCCAGCTCTCGCGACAGGGAGGATGAGCAGTTCTTC	CASSRDREDEQFF	.	.	TRBV18	TRBJ2-1
TGTGCCACCAGCATACACTTATCCCTTGGAGTCTCCGGGGAGCTGTTTTTT	CATSIHLSLGVSGELFF	.	.	TRBV15	TRBJ2-2
TGTGCCAGCAGTTACAAACAGCCAGCCAAAAACATTCAGTACTTC	CASSYKQPAKNIQYF	.	.	TRBV6-2/TRBV6-3	TRBJ2-4
TGCAGCGGTGACGGGACAGGTCCCTCTAGCACAGATACGCAGTATTTT	CSGDGTGPSSTDTQYF	TRBD1	.	TRBV29-1	TRBJ2-3
TGTGCCAGCAGTGGCAGGACAAGACAAGAGACCCAGTACTTC	CASSGRTRQETQYF	.	.	TRBV2	TRBJ2-5
TGTGCCAGCAGCCCCCGCGAAAAGACCGATAGGGCCTACGAGCAGTACTTC	CASSPREKTDRAYEQYF	.	.	TRBV11-2	TRBJ2-7
TGTGCCACCAGTGATTGGACAGGTCGCGAGACCCAGTACTTC	CATSDWTGRETQYF	TRBD1	.	TRBV24-1	TRBJ2-5
TGCGCCAGCAGCCAAGAGGGACAGCCAACTAATGAAAAACTGTTTTTT	CASSQEGQPTNEKLFF	TRBD1	.	TRBV4-3	TRBJ1-4
TGCGCCAGCAGCTGGACTAGCTCGGCCCCTAATGAGCAGTTCTTC	CASSWTSSAPNEQFF	TRBD2	.	TRBV5-1	TRBJ2-1
TGTGCCAGCAGTTCCCCCCCTAACCAAGAGACCCAGTACTTC	CASSSPPNQETQYF	.	few	TRBV28	TRBJ2-5
TGTGCCAGCAGAACCGGACAGGGGGCGGCCATTCAGTACTTC	CASRTGQGAAIQYF	TRBD1	.	TRBV7-2	TRBJ2-4
TGCAGCGTTGCGGGGGGAGGTGAGCAGTTCTTC	CSVAGGGEQFF	TRBD2	.	TRBV29-1	TRBJ2-1
TGCAGCGTTGGTCCGGACCTCAGACGGAACAATGAGCAGTTCTTC	CSVGPDLRRNNEQFF	.	.	TRBV29-1	TRBJ2-1
TGTGCCAGCAGCCAAGAGGTTCGGGACGAGCAGTGCTTC	CASSQEVRDEQCF	.	.	TRBV14	TRBJ2-1
TGTGCCAGCAGTGATCAATCCCGGGGTGGATATGGCTACACCTTC	CASSDQSRGGYGYTF	.	.	TRBV6-1	TRBJ1-2
TGCGCCAGCAGCCAAGGGACAGGAGCCAAAAACATTCAGTACTTC	CASSQGTGAKNIQYF	TRBD1	.	TRBV4-3	TRBJ2-4
TGTGCCAGCAGCTTTTGGGGGACCCCTGAAGCTTTCTTT	CASSFWGTPEAFF	.	few	TRBV7-9	TRBJ1-1
TGTGCCAGCAGCCCTAGACTAGCGGGAGGTCCACACCAAGAGACCCAGTACTTC	CASSPRLAGGPHQETQYF	TRBD2	.	TRBV7-9	TRBJ2-5
TGTGCCAGCAGTTTGGCGGAACTAGCGGGCACAGATACGCAGTATTTT	CASSLAELAGTDTQYF	TRBD2	.	TRBV11-2	TRBJ2-3
TGCAGCGTTGAAGAAAACAGGGGTCGAGAGACCCAGTACTTC	CSVEENRGRETQYF	TRBD1	few	TRBV29-1	TRBJ2-5
TGCAGCGTTGCAAGCGGACCCTACGAGCAGTACTTC	CSVASGPYEQYF	.	few	TRBV29-1	TRBJ2-7
TGCGCCAGCAGCTTGGCCAACCGCATATACGGAGAGACCCAGTACTTC	CASSLANRIYGETQYF	.	few	TRBV5-1	TRBJ2-5
TGCAGTGCCGGGATCACAGGAGTAGGCGAGCAGTACTTC	CSAGITGVGEQYF	.	few	TRBV20-1	TRBJ2-7
TGTGCCAGCAGCCTGTGCCTGGGCCTAGAGGAGACCCAGTACTTC	CASSLCLGLEETQYF	.	.	TRBV14	TRBJ2-5
TGTGCCAGCAGCCAAGGCAGGGCTGGTAAAGAGACCCAGTACTTC	CASSQGRAGKETQYF	.	few	TRBV14	TRBJ2-5
TGCAGCACTTCGACAGAGTTGAACACTGAAGCTTTCTTT	CSTSTELNTEAFF	.	.	TRBV29-1	TRBJ1-1
TGTGCCAGCAGCGTTTACAGGGGGGGTTACACCGGGGAGCAGTTTTTT	CASSVYRGGYTGEQFF	.	.	TRBV9	TRBJ2-2
TGTGCCAGCAGCTTAGGGGGGGCTCGTAACATTCAGTACTTC	CASSLGGARNIQYF	.	many	TRBV5-5	TRBJ2-4
TGTGCCAGCAAGGGCAGGGAGAACACTGAAGCTTTCTTT	CASKGRENTEAFF	.	.	TRBV12-3/TRBV12-4	TRBJ1-1
TGTGCCAGCACCCGCTTCCCCCTCACAGATACGCAGTATTTT	CASTRFPLTDTQYF	.	.	TRBV7-2	TRBJ2-3
TGCGCCAGCAGCAGCATATCACACAGCACAGATACGCAGTATTTT	CASSSISHSTDTQYF	.	.	TRBV5-1	TRBJ2-3
TGTGCCAGCAGCCCCCTCCCCGGGGGCTACGAGCAGTACTTC	CASSPLPGGYEQYF	.	few	TRBV7-8	TRBJ2-7
TGTGCCAGTAGTATTGACAGGGGGCTTATGGATGGTGAAAAACTGTTTTTT	CASSIDRGLMDGEKLFF	TRBD1	few	TRBV19	TRBJ1-4